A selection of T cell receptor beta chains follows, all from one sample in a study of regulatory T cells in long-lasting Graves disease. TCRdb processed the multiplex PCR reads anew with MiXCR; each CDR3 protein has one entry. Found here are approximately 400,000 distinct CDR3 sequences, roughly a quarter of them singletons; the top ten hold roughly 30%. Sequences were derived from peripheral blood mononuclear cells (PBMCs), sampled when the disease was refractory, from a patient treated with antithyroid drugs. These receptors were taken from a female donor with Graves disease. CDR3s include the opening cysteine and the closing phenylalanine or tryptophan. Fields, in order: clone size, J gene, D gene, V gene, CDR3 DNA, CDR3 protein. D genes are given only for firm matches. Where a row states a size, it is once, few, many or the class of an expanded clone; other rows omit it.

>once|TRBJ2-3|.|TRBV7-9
TGTGCCAGCAGCTTAGGCCGAACGGAAACAGATACGCAGTATTTT
CASSLGRTETDTQYF
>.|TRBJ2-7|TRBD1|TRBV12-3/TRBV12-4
TGTGCCAGCAGTTCCCCGGGACAGGGGTCGTACGGGCAGTACTTC
CASSSPGQGSYGQYF
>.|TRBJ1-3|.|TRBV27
TGTGCCAGCAGTTTGGGGCAGGGGACTGGAAACACCATATATTTT
CASSLGQGTGNTIYF
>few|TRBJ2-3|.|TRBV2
TGTGCCAGCAGTGAAACGGTTGGACTTGATACGCAGTATTTT
CASSETVGLDTQYF
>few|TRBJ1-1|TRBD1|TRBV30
TGTGCCTGGAGTACCACCGGGACAGTAAACACTGAAGCTTTCTTT
CAWSTTGTVNTEAFF
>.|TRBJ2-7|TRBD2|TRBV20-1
TGCAGTGCTAGAGGTTTAGGACTAGGGGTCTACGAGCAGTACTTC
CSARGLGLGVYEQYF
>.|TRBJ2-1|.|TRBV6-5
TGTGCCAGCAGTTCGGACTACCCAACGTTGAGCAATGAGCAGTTCTTC
CASSSDYPTLSNEQFF
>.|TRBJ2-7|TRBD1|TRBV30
TGTGCCTGGATCCGGGACAGGGGCTACGAGCAGTACTTC
CAWIRDRGYEQYF
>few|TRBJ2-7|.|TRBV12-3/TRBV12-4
TGTGCCAGCATCGGGGGCCTCTACGAGCAGTACTTC
CASIGGLYEQYF
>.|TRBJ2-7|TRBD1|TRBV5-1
TGCGCCAGCGGGCCTCGACAGGGGCCCTACGAGCAGTACTTC
CASGPRQGPYEQYF
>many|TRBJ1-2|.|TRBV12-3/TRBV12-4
TGTGCCAGCAGTTCGACCCACCGAGGAATCTATGGCTACACCTTC
CASSSTHRGIYGYTF
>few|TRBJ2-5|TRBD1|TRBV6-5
TGTGCCAGCAGTTATCCCACCAGGGGGCAAGAGACCCAGTACTTC
CASSYPTRGQETQYF
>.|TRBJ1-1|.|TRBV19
TGTGCCAGTACCCACAGGGAGGACACTGAAGCTTTCTTT
CASTHREDTEAFF
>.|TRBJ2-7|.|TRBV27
TGTGCCAGCAGTCCGGAGGTCAACTACGAGCAGTACTTC
CASSPEVNYEQYF
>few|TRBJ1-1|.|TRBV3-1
TGTGCCAGCAGCCAACGGGGGGGGCTAGGGAACACTGAAGCTTTCTTT
CASSQRGGLGNTEAFF
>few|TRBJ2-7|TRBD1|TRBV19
TGTGCCAGTAGTGAAGGGCCAAGAGGACAGGGGTACGAGCAGTACTTC
CASSEGPRGQGYEQYF
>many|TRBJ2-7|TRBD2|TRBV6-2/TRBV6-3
TGTGCCAGCAGTCGGACTAGCGCCTACGAGCAGTACTTC
CASSRTSAYEQYF
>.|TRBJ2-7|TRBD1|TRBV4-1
TGCGCCAGCAGCCAAGTCGCGGGACAGGCCTACGAGCAGTACTTC
CASSQVAGQAYEQYF
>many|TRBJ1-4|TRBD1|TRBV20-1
TGCAGTGCTAGAGCCGGGACAGTAAATGAAAAACTGTTTTTT
CSARAGTVNEKLFF
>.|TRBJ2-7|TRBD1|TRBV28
TGTGCCAGCAGTTTGGGGACAGGGTGGGGTGGGTACGAGCAGTACTTC
CASSLGTGWGGYEQYF